The T cell receptor beta chain described here comes from a study of radiotherapy plus CTLA-4 blockade in lung cancer. In this sample, this clone turned up a few times. Method: immunoSEQ multiplex PCR; TCRdb's copy keeps in-frame clones and lacks some. The sample shows approximately 80,000 clones, nearly 75% of them seen only once. The germline CDR1 and CDR2 sequences are KGHSH and LQKENI. V lost 0 bases and J 2 bases, leaving 8 bases between the germline ends. CDR3 size: 15 residues. The J gene is TRBJ2-1, the V gene TRBV18, with D possibly TRBD2 on 5 matching bases. The sequencing used peripheral blood, collected from a patient treated with radiotherapy plus ipilimumab. This receptor was identified in a human donor with non-small cell lung cancer whose response to radiotherapy plus ipilimumab could not be evaluated. The CDR3: CASSPPSAPYNEQFF. The CDR3 DNA reads TGTGCCAGCTCACCACCTAGCGCCCCCTACAATGAGCAGTTCTTC.